The clone carrying this T cell receptor (beta chain) was observed at least ten times. Its antigen is undetermined. Described time point: newly diagnosed GD, antithyroid drugs for less than 3 months. From PBMCs, RNA was extracted and then used to make the TCR library. This sample was included in a study of regulatory T cells in long-lasting Graves disease. Findings and limits, study-wide: Blood alone, not thyroid tissue, was studied. New patients shared 966 public clonotypes, fewer than the approximately 3,000 shared by persistent patients.

Combining iRepertoire HTBI primers with Arm-PCR of CDR3 regions, the authors built TCR beta libraries. TCRdb recomputed calls from the multiplex PCR reads with MiXCR, one row per CDR3 protein. The sample yields 250,000 to 400,000 distinct CDR3 sequences, 18% seen once. The CDR3 contains 14 residues. Germline CDR1 reads MDHEN; CDR2 reads SYDVKM. V trimming: 6 bases; J trimming: 7 bases; junction bases outside the gene matches: 9. This receptor was taken from a female donor with Graves disease. This chain uses TRBV28 with TRBJ2-3, with 8 bases identical to TRBD2. The material sequenced was peripheral blood mononuclear cells (PBMCs), taken at new diagnosis, from a patient treated with antithyroid drugs. Written as DNA, the CDR3 is TGTGCCAGCAGCCCCAGCGGGAGCGGACATACGCAGTATTTT. This sequence encodes CASSPSGSGHTQYF.